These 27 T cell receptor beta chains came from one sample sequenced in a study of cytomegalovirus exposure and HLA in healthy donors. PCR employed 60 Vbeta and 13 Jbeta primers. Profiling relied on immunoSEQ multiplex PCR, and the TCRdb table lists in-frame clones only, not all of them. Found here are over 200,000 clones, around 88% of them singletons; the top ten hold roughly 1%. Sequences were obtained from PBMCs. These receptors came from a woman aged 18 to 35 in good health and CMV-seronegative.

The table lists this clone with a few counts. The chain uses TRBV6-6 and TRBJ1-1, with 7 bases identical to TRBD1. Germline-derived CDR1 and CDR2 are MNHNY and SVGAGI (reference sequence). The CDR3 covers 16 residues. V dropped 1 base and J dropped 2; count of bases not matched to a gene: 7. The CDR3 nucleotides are TGTGCCAGCAGTTACTTTGCCGGGACAGAAAACACTGAAGCTTTCTTT. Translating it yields CASSYFAGTENTEAFF.

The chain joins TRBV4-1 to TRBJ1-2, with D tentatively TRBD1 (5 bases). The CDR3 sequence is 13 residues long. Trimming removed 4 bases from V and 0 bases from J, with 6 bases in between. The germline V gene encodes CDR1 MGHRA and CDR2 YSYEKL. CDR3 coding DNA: TGCGCCAGCAGCCCGACAGCTAACTATGGCTACACCTTC. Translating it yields CASSPTANYGYTF.

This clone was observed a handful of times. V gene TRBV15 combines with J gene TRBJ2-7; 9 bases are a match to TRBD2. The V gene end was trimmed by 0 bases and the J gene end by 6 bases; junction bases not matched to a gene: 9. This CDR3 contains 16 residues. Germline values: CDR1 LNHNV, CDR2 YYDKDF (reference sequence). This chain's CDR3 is CATSRDPPGLASEQYF. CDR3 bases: TGTGCCACCAGCAGAGATCCGCCGGGACTAGCATCCGAGCAGTACTTC.

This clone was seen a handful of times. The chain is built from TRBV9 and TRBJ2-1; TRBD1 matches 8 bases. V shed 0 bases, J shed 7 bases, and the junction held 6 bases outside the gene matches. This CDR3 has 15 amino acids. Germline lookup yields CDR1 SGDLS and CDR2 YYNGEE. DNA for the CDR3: TGTGCCAGCAGCGTAGGCCAGGGGGCGGGTAATGAGCAGTTCTTC. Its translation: CASSVGQGAGNEQFF.

CDR3: CASKGGGAGETQYF. DNA of the CDR3: TGCGCCAGCAAGGGCGGGGGGGCTGGAGAGACCCAGTACTTC. The J gene is TRBJ2-5, the V gene TRBV5-1; 9 nucleotides match TRBD2. V trimming: 6 bases; J trimming: 4 bases; junction bases outside the gene matches: 7. The CDR3 runs 14 residues. CDR1 SGHRS and CDR2 YFSETQ come from the germline V gene.

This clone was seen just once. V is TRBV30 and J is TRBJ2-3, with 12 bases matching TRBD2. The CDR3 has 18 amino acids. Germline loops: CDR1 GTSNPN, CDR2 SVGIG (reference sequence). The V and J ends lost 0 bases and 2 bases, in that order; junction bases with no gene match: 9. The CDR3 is CAWSVSPSGRAYTDTQYF. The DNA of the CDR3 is TGTGCCTGGAGTGTTTCGCCTAGCGGGAGGGCCTACACAGATACGCAGTATTTT.

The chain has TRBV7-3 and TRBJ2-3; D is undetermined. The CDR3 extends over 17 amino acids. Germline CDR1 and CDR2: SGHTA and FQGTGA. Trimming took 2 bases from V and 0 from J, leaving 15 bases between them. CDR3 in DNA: TGTGCCAGCAGCTTAGACACGTTAATATCTAGCACAGATACGCAGTATTTT. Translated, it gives CASSLDTLISSTDTQYF.

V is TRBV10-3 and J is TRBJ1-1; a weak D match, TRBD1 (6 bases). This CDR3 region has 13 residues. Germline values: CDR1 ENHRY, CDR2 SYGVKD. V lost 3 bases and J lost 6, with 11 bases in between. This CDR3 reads CAISDGGASEAFF. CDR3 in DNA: TGTGCCATCAGTGACGGGGGGGCCTCTGAAGCTTTCTTT.

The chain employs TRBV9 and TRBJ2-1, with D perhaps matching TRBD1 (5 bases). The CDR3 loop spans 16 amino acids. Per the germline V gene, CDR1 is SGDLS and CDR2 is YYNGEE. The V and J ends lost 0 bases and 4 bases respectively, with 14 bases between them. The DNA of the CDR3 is TGTGCCAGCAGCGTAGGTATAGGGGCGAGATACAATGAGCAGTTCTTC. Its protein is CASSVGIGARYNEQFF.

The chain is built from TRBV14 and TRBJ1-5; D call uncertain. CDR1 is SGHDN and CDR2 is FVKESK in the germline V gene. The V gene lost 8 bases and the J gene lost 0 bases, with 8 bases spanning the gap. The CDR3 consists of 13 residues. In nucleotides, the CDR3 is TGTGCCAGCTCTCGGTATAGCAATCAGCCCCAGCATTTT. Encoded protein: CASSRYSNQPQHF.

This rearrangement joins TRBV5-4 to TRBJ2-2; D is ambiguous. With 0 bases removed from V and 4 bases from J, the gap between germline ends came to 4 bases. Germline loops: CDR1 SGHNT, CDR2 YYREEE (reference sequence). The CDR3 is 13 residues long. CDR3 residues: CASSLGATGELFF. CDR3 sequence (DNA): TGTGCCAGCAGCTTGGGCGCCACCGGGGAGCTGTTTTTT.

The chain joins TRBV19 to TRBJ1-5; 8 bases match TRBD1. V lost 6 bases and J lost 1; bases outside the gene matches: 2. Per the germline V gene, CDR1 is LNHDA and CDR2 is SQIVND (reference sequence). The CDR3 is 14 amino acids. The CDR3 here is CASSGQGSNQPQHF. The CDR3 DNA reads TGTGCCAGTAGCGGACAGGGCAGCAATCAGCCCCAGCATTTT.

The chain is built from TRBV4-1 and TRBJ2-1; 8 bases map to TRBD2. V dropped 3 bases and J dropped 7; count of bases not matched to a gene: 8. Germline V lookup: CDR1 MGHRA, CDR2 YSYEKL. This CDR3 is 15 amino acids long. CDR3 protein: CASSHRAGVENEQFF. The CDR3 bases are TGCGCCAGCAGCCACCGAGCGGGAGTTGAGAATGAGCAGTTCTTC.

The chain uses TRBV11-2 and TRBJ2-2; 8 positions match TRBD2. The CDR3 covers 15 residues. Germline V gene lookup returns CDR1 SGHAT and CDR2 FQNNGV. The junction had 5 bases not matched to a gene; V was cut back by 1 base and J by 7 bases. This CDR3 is CASSLVRGAGGELFF. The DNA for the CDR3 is TGTGCCAGCAGCTTAGTGCGGGGGGCAGGCGGGGAGCTGTTTTTT.

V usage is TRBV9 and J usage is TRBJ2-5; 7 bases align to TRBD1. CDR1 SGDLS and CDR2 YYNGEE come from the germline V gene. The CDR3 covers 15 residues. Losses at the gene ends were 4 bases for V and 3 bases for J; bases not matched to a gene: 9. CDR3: CASSPRTGWEETQYF. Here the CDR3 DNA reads TGTGCCAGCAGCCCCCGGACAGGCTGGGAAGAGACCCAGTACTTC.

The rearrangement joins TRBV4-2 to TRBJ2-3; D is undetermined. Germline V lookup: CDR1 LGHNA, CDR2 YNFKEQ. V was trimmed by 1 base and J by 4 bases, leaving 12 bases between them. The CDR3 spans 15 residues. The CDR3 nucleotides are TGTGCCAGCAGCCAAGGGGCTTTAGGATCAGATACGCAGTATTTT. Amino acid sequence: CASSQGALGSDTQYF.

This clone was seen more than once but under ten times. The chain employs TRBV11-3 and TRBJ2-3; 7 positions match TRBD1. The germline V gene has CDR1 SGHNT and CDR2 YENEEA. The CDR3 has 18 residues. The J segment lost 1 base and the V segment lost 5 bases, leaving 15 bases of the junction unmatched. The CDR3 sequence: CASSLGQVLGKGTDTQYF. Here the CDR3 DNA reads TGTGCCAGCAGCCTCGGACAGGTGTTGGGAAAGGGCACAGATACGCAGTATTTT.

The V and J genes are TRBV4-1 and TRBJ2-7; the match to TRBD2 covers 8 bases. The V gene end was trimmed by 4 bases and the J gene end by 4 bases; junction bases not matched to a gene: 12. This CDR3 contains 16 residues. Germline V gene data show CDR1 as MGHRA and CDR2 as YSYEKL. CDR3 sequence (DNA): TGCGCCAGCAGCCCGGGAGCTCAAGCGGGAGTGTACGAGCAGTACTTC. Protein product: CASSPGAQAGVYEQYF.

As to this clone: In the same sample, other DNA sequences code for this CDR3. The CDR3 region is CASSRDRGSYEQYF. CDR3 nucleotides: TGTGCCAGCAGCAGGGACAGAGGGTCCTACGAGCAGTACTTC. This chain links TRBV7-2 with TRBJ2-7, with 7 bases aligning to TRBD1. The germline V gene has CDR1 SGHTA and CDR2 FQGNSA. The CDR3 has 14 amino acids. Germline trimming cut 5 bases from V and 1 base from J; bases unmatched to any gene: 5. Full variable domain (outside the CDR3, taken from reference TRBV7-2 and TRBJ2-7): GAGVSQSPSNKVTEKGKDVELRCDPISGHTALYWYRQSLGQGLEFLIYFQGNSAPDKSGLPSDRFSAERTGGSVSTLTIQRTQQEDSAVYLCASSRDRGSYEQYFGPGTRLTVT.

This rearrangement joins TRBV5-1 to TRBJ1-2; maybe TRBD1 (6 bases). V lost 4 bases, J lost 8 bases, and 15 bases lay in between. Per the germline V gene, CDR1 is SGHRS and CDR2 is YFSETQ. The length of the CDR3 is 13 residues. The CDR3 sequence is CASSPGTMGGYTF. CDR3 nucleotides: TGCGCCAGCAGCCCGGGGACAATGGGGGGCTACACCTTC.

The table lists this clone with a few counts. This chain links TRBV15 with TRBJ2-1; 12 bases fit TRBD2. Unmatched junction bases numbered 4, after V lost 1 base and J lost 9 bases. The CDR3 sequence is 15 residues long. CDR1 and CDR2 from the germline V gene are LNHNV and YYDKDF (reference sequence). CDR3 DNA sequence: TGTGCCACCAGCAGAGGGACTAGCGGGAAGGGTGAGCAGTTCTTC. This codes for CATSRGTSGKGEQFF.

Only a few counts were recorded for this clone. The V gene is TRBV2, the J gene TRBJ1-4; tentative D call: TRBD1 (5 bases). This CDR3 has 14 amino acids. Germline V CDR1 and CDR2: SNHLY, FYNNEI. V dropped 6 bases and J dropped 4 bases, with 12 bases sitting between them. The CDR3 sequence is CASRGQGSNEKLFF. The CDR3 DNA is TGTGCCAGCAGGGGCCAGGGCAGTAATGAAAAACTGTTTTTT.

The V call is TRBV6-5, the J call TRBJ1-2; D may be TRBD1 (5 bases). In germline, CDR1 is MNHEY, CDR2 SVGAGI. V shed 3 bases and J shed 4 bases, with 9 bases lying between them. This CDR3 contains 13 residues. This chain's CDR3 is CASSYTGIYGYTF. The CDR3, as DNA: TGTGCCAGCAGTTATACAGGAATCTATGGCTACACCTTC.

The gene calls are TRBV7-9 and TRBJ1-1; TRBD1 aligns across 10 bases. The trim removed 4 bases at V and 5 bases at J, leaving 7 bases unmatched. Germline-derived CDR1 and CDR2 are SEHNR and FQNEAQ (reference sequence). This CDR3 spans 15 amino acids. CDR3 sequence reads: CASSSSGQGGTEAFF. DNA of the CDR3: TGTGCCAGCAGCTCGAGTGGACAGGGGGGGACTGAAGCTTTCTTT.

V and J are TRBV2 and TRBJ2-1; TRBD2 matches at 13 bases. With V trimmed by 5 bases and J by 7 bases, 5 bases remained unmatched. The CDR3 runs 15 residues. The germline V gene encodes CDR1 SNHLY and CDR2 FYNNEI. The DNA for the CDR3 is TGTGCCAGCAGTTCACTAGCGGGGGGGGGTAATGAGCAGTTCTTC. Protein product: CASSSLAGGGNEQFF.

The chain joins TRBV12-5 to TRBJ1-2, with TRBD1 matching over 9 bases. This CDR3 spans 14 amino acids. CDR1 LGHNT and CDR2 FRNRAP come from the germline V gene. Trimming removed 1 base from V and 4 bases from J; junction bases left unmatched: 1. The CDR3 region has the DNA TGTGCTAGTGGTTTGGCGACAGGGGGCTATGGCTACACCTTC. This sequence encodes CASGLATGGYGYTF. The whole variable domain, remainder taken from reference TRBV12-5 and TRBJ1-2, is DARVTQTPRHKVTEMGQEVTMRCQPILGHNTVFWYRQTMMQGLELLAYFRNRAPLDDSGMPKDRFSAEMPDATLATLKIQPSEPRDSAVYFCASGLATGGYGYTFGSGTRLTVV.

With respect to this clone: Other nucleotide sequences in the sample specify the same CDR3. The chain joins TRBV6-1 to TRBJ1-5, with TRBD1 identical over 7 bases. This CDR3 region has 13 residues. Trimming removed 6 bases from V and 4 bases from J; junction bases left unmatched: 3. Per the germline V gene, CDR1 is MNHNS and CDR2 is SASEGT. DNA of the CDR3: TGTGCCAGCAGCGACAGGGATAATCAGCCCCAGCATTTT. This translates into CASSDRDNQPQHF.